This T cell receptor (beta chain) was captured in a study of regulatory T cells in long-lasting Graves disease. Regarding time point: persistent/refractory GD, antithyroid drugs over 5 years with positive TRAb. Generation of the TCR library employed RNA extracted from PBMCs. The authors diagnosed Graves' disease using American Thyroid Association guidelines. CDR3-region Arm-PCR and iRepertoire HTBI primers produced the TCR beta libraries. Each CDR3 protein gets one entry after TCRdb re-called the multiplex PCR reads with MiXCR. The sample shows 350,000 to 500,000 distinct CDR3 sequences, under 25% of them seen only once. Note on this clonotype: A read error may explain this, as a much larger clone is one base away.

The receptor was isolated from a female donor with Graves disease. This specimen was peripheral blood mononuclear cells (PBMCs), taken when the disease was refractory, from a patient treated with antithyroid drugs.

DNA for the CDR3: TGTGCCAGCCGATTGGGGTCCAGGCCGAACTATGGCTACACCTTC. Translation: CASRLGSRPNYGYTF. The chain links TRBV6-1 to TRBJ1-2; D is unclear. This CDR3 has 15 amino acids. Trimming shortened V by 8 bases and J by 2 bases, and 18 bases separated the two germline ends. Germline V CDR1 and CDR2: MNHNS, SASEGT.